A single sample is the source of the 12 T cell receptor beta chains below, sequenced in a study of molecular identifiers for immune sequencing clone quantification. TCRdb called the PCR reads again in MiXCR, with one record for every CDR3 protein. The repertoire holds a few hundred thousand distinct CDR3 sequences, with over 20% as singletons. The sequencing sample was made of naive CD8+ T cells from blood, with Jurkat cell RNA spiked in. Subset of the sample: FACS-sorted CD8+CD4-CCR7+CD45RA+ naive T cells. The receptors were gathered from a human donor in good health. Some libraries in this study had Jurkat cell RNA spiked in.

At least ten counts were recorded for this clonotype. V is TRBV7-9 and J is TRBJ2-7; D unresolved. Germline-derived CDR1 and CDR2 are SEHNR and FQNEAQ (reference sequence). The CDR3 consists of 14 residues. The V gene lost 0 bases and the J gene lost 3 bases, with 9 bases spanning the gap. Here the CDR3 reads CASSLAPEFYEQYF. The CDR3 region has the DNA TGTGCCAGCAGCTTAGCTCCAGAATTCTACGAGCAGTACTTC.

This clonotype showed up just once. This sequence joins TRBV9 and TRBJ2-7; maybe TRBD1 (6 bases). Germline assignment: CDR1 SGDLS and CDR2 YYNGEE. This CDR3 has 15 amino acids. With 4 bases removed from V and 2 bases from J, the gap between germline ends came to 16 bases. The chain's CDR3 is CASSRGQRTAYEQYF. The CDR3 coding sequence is TGTGCCAGCAGCCGCGGACAGCGGACAGCCTACGAGCAGTACTTC.

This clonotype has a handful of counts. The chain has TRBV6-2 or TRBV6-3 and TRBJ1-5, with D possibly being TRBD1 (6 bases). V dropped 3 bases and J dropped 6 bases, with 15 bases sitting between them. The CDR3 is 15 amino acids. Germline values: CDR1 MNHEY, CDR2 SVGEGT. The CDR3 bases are TGTGCCAGCAGTTATTGGGGGGCGAGGAGTCAGCCCCAGCATTTT. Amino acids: CASSYWGARSQPQHF.

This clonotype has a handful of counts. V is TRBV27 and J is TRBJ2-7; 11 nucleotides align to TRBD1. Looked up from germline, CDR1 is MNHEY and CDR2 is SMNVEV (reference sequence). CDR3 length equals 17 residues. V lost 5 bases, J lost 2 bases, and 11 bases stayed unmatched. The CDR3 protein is CASSPPPGTGGTYEQYF. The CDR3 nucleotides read TGTGCCAGCAGTCCCCCGCCCGGGACAGGGGGGACCTACGAGCAGTACTTC.

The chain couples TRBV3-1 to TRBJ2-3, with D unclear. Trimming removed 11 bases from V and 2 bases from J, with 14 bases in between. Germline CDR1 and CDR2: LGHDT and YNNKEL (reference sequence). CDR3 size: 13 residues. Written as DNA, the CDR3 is TGTGCCTCCCTACACCCGACCACAGATACGCAGTATTTT. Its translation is CASLHPTTDTQYF.

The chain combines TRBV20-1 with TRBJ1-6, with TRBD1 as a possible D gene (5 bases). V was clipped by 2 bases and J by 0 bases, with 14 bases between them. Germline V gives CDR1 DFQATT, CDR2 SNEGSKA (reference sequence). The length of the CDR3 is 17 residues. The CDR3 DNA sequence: TGCAGTGCTAGAACGTTGGGGGATTCCTCCTATAATTCACCCCTCCACTTT. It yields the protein CSARTLGDSSYNSPLHF.

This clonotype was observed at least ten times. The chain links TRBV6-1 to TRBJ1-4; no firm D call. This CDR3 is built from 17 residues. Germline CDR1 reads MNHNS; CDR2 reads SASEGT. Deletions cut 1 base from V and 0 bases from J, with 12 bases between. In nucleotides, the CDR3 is TGTGCCAGCAGTGAAGGCTCGATCCCTTCAACTAATGAAAAACTGTTTTTT. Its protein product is CASSEGSIPSTNEKLFF.

CDR3 bases: TGCGCCAGCAGCTTGAGGGGGGCCTCGGGGCAGCCCCAGCATTTT. Its protein product is CASSLRGASGQPQHF. The chain couples TRBV5-1 to TRBJ1-5, with D tentatively TRBD1 (6 bases). This CDR3 region has 15 residues. The germline V gene encodes CDR1 SGHRS and CDR2 YFSETQ. The V gene lost 1 base and the J gene lost 7 bases, with 15 bases spanning the gap. The full variable domain, its missing parts supplied by reference TRBV5-1 and TRBJ1-5, is KAGVTQTPRYLIKTRGQQVTLSCSPISGHRSVSWYQQTPGQGLQFLFEYFSETQRNKGNFPGRFSGRQFSNSRSEMNVSTLELGDSALYLCASSLRGASGQPQHFGDGTRLSIL.

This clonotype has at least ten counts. The CDR3 here is CASSPRTGPYEQYF. CDR3 sequence (DNA): TGCGCCAGCAGCCCCAGGACAGGGCCCTACGAGCAGTACTTC. The V and J genes are TRBV4-1 and TRBJ2-7; 8 bases are a match to TRBD1. The V segment lost 4 bases and the J segment 2 bases; nucleotides outside the gene matches: 4. The germline CDR1 and CDR2 sequences are MGHRA and YSYEKL. There are 14 residues in the CDR3.

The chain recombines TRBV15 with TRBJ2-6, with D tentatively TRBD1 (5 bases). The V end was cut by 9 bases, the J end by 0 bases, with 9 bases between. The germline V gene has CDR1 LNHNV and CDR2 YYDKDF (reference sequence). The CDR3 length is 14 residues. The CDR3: CATADSSGANVLTF. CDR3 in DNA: TGTGCCACGGCCGACAGCTCTGGGGCCAACGTCCTGACTTTC.

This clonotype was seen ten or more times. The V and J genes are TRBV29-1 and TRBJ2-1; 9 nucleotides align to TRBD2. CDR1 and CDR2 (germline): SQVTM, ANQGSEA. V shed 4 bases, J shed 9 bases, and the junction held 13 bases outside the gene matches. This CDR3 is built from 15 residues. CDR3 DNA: TGCAGCGTTGGAGGTGAGACTAGCGGAGGGATTGAGCAGTTCTTC. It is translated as CSVGGETSGGIEQFF.

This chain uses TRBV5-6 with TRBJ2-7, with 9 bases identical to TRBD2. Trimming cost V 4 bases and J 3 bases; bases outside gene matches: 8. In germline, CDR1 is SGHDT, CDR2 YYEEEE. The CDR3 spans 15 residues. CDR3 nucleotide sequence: TGTGCCAGCAGCATGAGCGGGGGGCCAAACTACGAGCAGTACTTC. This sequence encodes CASSMSGGPNYEQYF.